This T cell receptor (beta chain) was identified during a study of neoadjuvant anti-PD-1 for oral cavity cancer. Study-wide background: Around day 43, patients without progression received a fourth nivolumab dose before surgery.

PBMCs were not maintained or expanded in culture before analysis. Whole-study findings and limits: Higher pretreatment blood Treg/Th17 ratios correlated with higher pretreatment blood and lower post-treatment tumor TCRbeta clonality.

As concerns this clone: Its antigen is not known.

Profiled with immunoSEQ multiplex PCR; TCRdb holds only in-frame clones, not every one. The sample holds about 14,000 clones, 73% seen once. This clonotype originated in a person aged 35-79 years with oral cavity squamous cell carcinoma. The material sequenced was PBMCs, taken before nivolumab (anti-PD-1) treatment.

CDR3 amino acids: CASSPRQGSTANYGYTF. CDR3 DNA sequence: TGTGCCAGCAGCCCGCGACAGGGGTCCACAGCTAACTATGGCTACACCTTC. The rearrangement uses TRBV7-8 and TRBJ1-2; TRBD1 matches at 8 bases. The CDR3 length is 17 residues. Germline CDR1 SGHVS, CDR2 FQNEAQ. J was trimmed by 0 bases and V by 5 bases; bases with no gene match: 11.